The TCR beta chain under discussion was sequenced for a study of control samples from healthy donors and cancer patients. V was cut by 0 bases and J by 3 bases, with 4 bases left in between. The germline V gene has CDR1 SGHKS and CDR2 YYEKEE (reference sequence). This CDR3 spans 12 amino acids. Libraries were prepared by immunoSEQ multiplex PCR; TCRdb keeps only in-frame clonotypes and omits some of them. The sample holds around 120,000 clones; about 95% are singletons and the top ten take 3.6%. The TCR comes from a man under 40 in good health. Specimen: blood. The chain joins TRBV5-5 to TRBJ2-7; D not certain. The CDR3 loop is CASSLVIYEQYF. DNA of the CDR3: TGTGCCAGCAGCTTGGTTATCTACGAGCAGTACTTC.